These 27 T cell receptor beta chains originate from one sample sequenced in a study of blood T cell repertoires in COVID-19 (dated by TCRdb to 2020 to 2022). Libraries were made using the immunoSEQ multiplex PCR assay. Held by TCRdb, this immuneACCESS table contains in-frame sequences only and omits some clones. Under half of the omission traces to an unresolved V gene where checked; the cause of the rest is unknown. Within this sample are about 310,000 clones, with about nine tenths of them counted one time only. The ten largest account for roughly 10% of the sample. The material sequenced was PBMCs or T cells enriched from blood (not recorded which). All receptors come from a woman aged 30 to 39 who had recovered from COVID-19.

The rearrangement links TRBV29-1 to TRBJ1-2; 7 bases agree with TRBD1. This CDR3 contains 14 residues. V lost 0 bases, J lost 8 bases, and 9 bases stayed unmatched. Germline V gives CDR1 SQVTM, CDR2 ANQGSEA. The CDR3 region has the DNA TGCAGCGTTGAAGATCGTGGACAGGCTAGGGGCTACACCTTC. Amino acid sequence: CSVEDRGQARGYTF.

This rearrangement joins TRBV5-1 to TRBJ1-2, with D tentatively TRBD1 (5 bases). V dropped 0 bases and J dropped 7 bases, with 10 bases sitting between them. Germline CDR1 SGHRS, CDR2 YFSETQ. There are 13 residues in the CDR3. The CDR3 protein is CASSLEDKSGYTF. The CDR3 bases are TGCGCCAGCAGCTTGGAGGACAAGTCTGGCTACACCTTC.

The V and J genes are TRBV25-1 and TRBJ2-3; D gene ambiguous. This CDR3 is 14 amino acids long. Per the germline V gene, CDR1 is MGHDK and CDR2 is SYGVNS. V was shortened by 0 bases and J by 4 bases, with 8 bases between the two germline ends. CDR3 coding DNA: TGTGCCAGCAGTGAATATAGTACAGCAGATACGCAGTATTTT. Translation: CASSEYSTADTQYF.

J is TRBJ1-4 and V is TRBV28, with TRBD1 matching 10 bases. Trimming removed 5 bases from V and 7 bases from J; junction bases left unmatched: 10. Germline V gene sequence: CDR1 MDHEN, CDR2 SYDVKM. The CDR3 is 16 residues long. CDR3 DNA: TGTGCCAGCAGTCCGCGCAGACAGGGGGCGATTGAAAAACTGTTTTTT. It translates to CASSPRRQGAIEKLFF.

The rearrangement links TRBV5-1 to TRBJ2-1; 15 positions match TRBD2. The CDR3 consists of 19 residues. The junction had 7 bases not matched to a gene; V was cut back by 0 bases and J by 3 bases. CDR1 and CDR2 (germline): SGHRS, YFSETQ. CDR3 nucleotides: TGCGCCAGCAGCTTGGAGGGACTAGCGGGAGGCATTGTCTACAATGAGCAGTTCTTC. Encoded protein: CASSLEGLAGGIVYNEQFF.

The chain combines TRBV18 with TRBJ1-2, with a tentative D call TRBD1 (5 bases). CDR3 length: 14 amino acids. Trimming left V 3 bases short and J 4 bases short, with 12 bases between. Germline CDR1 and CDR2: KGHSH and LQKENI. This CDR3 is CASSPGQGSYGYTF. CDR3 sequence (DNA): TGTGCCAGCTCACCTGGGCAGGGCTCCTATGGCTACACCTTC.

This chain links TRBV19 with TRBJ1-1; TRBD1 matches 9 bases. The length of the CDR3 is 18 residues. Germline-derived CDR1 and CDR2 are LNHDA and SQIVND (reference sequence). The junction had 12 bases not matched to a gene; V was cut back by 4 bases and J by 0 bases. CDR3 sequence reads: CASSKGQGESGVNTEAFF. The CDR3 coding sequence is TGTGCCAGTAGTAAGGGACAGGGTGAGTCAGGGGTGAACACTGAAGCTTTCTTT.

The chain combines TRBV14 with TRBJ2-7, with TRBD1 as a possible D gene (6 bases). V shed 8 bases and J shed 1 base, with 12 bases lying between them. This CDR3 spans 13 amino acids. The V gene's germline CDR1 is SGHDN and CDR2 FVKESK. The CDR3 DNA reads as TGTGCCAGCGGTCCGACAGGATCCTACGAGCAGTACTTC. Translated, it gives CASGPTGSYEQYF.

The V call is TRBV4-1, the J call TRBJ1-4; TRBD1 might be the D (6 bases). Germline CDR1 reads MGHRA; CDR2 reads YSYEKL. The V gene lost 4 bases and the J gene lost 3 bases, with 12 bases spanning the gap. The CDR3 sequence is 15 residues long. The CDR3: CASSRQGQSNEKLFF. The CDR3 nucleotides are TGCGCCAGCAGCCGGCAAGGACAGTCTAATGAAAAACTGTTTTTT.

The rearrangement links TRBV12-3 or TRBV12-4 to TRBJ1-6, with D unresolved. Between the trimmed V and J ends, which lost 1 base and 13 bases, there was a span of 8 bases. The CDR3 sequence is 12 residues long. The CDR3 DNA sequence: TGTGCCAGCAGTTTAGGCGGCGCCCCCCTCCACTTT. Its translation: CASSLGGAPLHF.

CDR3 sequence (DNA): TGTGCCAGCAGCTTCAGGGTTCGTAATTCACCCCTCCACTTT. It specifies CASSFRVRNSPLHF. V is TRBV5-6 and J is TRBJ1-6; D might be TRBD1 (5 bases). Germline CDR1 SGHDT, CDR2 YYEEEE. The CDR3 sequence is 14 residues long. Between the trimmed V and J ends, which lost 2 bases and 6 bases, there was a span of 9 bases.

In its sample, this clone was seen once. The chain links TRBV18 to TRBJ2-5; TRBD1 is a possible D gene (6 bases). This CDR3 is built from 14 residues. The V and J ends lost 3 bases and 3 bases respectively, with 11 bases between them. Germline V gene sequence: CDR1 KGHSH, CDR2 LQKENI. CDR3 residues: CASSPRQDEETQYF. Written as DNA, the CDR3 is TGTGCCAGCTCACCCCGACAGGACGAAGAGACCCAGTACTTC.

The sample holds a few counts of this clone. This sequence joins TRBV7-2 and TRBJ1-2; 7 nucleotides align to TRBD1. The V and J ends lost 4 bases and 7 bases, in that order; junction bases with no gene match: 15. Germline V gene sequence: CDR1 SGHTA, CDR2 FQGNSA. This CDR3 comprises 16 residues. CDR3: CASSSYPTGLSGGYTF. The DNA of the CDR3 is TGTGCCAGCAGCTCCTACCCGACAGGGCTTTCGGGTGGCTACACCTTC.

In DNA, the CDR3 is TGTGCCAGTACCCTGCATCGACAGGGGGAAGAAAAACTGTTTTTT. This encodes CASTLHRQGEEKLFF. The rearrangement links TRBV19 to TRBJ1-4; 9 positions match TRBD1. Germline-derived CDR1 and CDR2 are LNHDA and SQIVND (reference sequence). CDR3 length: 15 amino acids. The junction had 11 bases not matched to a gene; V was cut back by 7 bases and J by 8 bases.

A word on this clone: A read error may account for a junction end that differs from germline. CDR3 protein: CASSPEGRPTLLF. CDR3 nucleotide sequence: TGCGCCAGCAGCCCGGAGGGACGGCCAACTTTGCTTTTC. The V and J genes are TRBV5-1 and TRBJ1-2, with D perhaps matching TRBD1 (5 bases). Germline CDR1 is SGHRS and CDR2 is YFSETQ. The CDR3 runs 13 residues.

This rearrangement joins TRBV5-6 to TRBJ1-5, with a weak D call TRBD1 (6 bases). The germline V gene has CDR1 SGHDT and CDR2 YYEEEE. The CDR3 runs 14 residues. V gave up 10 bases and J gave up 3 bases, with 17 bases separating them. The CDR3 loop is CASSNRALNQPQHF. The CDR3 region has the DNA TGTGCCTCTAGTAACAGGGCCCTCAATCAGCCCCAGCATTTT.

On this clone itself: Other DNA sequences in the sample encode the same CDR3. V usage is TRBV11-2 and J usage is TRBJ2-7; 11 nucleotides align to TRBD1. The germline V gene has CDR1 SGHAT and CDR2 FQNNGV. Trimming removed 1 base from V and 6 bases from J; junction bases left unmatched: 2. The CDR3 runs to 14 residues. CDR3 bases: TGTGCCAGCAGCTTAGGGACAGGGGGCCGCGAGCAGTACTTC. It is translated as CASSLGTGGREQYF. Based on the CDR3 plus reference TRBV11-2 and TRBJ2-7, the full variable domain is EAGVAQSPRYKIIEKRQSVAFWCNPISGHATLYWYQQILGQGPKLLIQFQNNGVVDDSQLPKDRFSAERLKGVDSTLKIQPAKLEDSAVYLCASSLGTGGREQYFGPGTRLTVT.

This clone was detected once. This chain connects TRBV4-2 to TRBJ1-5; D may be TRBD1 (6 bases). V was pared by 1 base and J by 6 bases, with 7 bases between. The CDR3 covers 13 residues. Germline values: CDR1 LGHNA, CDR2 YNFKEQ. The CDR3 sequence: CASSQGTAQPQHF. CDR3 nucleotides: TGTGCCAGCAGCCAAGGGACAGCTCAGCCCCAGCATTTT.

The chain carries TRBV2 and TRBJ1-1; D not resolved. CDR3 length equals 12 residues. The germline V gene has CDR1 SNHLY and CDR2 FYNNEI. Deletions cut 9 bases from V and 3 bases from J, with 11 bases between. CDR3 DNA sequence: TGTGCCAGTGACTACAAGGACACTGAAGCTTTCTTT. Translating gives CASDYKDTEAFF.

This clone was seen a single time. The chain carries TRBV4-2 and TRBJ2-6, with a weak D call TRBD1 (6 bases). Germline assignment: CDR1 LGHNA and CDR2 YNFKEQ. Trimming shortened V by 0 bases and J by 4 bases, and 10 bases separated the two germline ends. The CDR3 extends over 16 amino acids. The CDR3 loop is CASSQDTGFGANVLTF. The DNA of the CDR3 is TGTGCCAGCAGCCAAGATACAGGGTTCGGGGCCAACGTCCTGACTTTC.

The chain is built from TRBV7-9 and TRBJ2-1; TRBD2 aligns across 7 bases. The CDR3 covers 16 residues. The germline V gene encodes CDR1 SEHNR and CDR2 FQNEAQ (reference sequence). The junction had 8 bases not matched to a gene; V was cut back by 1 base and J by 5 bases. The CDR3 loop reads CASSLVDGRTNNEQFF. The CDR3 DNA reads TGTGCCAGCAGCTTAGTGGACGGGAGGACCAACAATGAGCAGTTCTTC.

The CDR3 nucleotides are TGTGCCAGCAGCTTTGGGCTTGGATTTGGCAATGAGCAGTTCTTC. It translates to CASSFGLGFGNEQFF. The V gene is TRBV5-6, the J gene TRBJ2-1; D is undetermined. The CDR3 totals 15 residues. The germline V gene has CDR1 SGHDT and CDR2 YYEEEE. V lost 2 bases to trimming and J lost 6 bases, with 15 bases between them.

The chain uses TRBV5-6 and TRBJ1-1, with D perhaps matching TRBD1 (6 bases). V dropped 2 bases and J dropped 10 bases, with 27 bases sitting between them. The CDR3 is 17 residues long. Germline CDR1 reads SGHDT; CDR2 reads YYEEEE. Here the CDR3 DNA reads TGTGCCAGCAGCTTATTCTTATCACAGTTTGAAACAGGGTCAGCTTTCTTT. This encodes CASSLFLSQFETGSAFF.

Here the CDR3 reads CASSYGVWRAGNTEAFF. CDR3 sequence (DNA): TGTGCCAGTAGTTATGGGGTGTGGAGGGCGGGCAACACTGAAGCTTTCTTT. This chain links TRBV19 with TRBJ1-1; D unclear. Trimming took 5 bases from V and 2 from J, leaving 21 bases between them. This CDR3 is built from 17 residues. Per germline, CDR1 LNHDA and CDR2 SQIVND (reference sequence).

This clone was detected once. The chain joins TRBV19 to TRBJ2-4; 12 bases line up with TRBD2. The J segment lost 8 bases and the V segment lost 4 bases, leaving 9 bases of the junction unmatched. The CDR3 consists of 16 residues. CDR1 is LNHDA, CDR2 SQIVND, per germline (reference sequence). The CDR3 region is CASSNLAGGPLDIQYF. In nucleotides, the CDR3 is TGTGCCAGTAGTAATCTAGCGGGAGGGCCCCTGGACATTCAGTACTTC.

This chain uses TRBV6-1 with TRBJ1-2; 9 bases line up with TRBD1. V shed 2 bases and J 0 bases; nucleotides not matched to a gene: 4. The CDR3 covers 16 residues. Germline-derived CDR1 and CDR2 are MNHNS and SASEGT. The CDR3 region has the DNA TGTGCCAGCAGTGAACTGACAGGGGGGCCTAACTATGGCTACACCTTC. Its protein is CASSELTGGPNYGYTF.

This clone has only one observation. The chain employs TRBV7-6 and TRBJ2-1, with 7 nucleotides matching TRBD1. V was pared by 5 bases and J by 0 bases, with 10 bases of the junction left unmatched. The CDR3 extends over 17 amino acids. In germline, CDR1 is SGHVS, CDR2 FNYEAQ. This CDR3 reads CASSGFLGQPSYNEQFF. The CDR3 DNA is TGTGCCAGCAGCGGTTTCTTGGGACAGCCCTCCTACAATGAGCAGTTCTTC.